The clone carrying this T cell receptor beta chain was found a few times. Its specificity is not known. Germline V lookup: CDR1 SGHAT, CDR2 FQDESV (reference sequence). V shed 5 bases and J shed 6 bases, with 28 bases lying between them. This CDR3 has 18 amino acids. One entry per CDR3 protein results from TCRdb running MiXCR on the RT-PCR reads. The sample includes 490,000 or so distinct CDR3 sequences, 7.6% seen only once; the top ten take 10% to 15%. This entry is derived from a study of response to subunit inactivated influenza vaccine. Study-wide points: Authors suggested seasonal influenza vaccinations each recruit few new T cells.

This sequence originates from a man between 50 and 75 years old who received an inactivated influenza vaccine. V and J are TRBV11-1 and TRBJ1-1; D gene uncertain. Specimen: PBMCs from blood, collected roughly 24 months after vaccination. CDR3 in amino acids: CASSPNGNDAFGGPEAFF. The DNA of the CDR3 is TGTGCCAGCAGCCCAAATGGAAATGACGCCTTTGGAGGCCCTGAAGCTTTCTTT.